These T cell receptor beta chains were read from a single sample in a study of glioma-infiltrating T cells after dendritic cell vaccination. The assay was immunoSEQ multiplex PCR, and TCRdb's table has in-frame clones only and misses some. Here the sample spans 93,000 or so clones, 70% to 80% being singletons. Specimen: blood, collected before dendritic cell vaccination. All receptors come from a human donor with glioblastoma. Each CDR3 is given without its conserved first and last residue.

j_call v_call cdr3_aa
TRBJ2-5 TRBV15 ATSRARDRGETQY
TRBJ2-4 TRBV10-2 ASSDSAGGDENIQY
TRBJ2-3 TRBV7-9 ASSWTGGTLPDTQY
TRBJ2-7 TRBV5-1 ASKPLAGDYHEQY
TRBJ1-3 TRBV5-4 ASSHTGRGNTIY
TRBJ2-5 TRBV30 AWSAGSYQETQY
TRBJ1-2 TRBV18 ASSTGGSFYGYT
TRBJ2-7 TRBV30 AWSVSGIRYEQY
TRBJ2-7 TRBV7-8 ASSLSRREQY
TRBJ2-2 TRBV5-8 ATRRANTGELF
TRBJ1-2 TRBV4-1 ASSQDRGRANYGYT
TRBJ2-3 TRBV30 AWSVLPWRASTDTQY
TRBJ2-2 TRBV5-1 ASSSLRAEAGELF
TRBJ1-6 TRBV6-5 ASSGQGYNSPLH
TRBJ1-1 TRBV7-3 ASSLSAVNTEAF